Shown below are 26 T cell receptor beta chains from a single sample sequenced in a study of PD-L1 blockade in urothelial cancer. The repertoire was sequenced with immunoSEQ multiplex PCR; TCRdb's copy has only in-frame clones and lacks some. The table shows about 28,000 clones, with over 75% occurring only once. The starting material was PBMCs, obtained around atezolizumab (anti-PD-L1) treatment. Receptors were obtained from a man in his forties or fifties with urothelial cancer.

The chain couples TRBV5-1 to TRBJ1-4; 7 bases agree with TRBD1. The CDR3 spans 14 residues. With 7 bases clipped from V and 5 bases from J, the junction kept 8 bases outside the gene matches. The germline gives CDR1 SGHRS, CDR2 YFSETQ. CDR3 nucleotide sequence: TGCGCCAGCCGACAGGGAGGCCTAAATGAAAAACTGTTTTTT. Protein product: CASRQGGLNEKLFF.

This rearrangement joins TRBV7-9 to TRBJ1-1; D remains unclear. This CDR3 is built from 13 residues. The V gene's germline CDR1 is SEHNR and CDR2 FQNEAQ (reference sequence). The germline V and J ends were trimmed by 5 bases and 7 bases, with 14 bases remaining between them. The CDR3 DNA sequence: TGTGCCAGCAGCCCCCTGTGGCAGGATGAAGCTTTCTTT. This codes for CASSPLWQDEAFF.

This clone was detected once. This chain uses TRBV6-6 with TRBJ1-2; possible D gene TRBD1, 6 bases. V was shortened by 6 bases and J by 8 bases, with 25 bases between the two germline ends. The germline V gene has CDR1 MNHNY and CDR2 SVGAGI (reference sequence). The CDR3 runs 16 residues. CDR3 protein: CASRLSRGGHLWGYTF. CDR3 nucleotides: TGTGCCAGCAGACTTTCTAGGGGGGGCCATCTATGGGGCTACACCTTC.

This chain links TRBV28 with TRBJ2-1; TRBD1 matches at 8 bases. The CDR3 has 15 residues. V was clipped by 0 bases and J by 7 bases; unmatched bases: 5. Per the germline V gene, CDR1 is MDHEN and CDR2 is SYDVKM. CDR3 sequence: CASSLWTGVSNEQFF. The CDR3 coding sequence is TGTGCCAGCAGTTTATGGACAGGGGTTAGTAATGAGCAGTTCTTC.

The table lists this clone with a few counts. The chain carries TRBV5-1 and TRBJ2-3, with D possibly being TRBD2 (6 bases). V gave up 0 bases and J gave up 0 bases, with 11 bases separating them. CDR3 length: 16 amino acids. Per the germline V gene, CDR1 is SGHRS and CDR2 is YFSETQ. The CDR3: CASSLVLATSTDTQYF. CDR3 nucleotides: TGCGCCAGCAGCTTGGTTCTAGCGACTAGCACAGATACGCAGTATTTT.

The CDR3 region has the DNA TGTGCCAGCAGGAGGGGACAGACATCCCAAGAGACCCAGTACTTC. Protein sequence: CASRRGQTSQETQYF. The chain carries TRBV6-1 and TRBJ2-5; 7 positions match TRBD1. Trimming took 6 bases from V and 1 from J; bases not matched to a gene: 8. This CDR3 is built from 15 residues. Per germline, CDR1 MNHNS and CDR2 SASEGT.

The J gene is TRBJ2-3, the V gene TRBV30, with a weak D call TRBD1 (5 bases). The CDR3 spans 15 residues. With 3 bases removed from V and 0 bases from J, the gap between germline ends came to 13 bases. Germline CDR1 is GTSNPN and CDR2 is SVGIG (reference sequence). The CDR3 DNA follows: TGTGCCTGGAGCGACTCTCAGGGTAGCACAGATACGCAGTATTTT. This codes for CAWSDSQGSTDTQYF.

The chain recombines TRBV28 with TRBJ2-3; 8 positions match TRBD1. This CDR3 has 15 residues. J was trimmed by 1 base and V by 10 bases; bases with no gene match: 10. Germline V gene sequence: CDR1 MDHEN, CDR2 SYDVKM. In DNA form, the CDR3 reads TGTGCCACCAATAAGGGGGGACAGGGCACAGATACGCAGTATTTT. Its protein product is CATNKGGQGTDTQYF.

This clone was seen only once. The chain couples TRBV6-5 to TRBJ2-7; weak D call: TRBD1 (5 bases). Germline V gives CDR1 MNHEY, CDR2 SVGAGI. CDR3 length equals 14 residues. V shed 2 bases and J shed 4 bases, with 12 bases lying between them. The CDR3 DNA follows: TGTGCCAGCAGTTACACCGGACAAGCATACGAGCAGTACTTC. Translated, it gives CASSYTGQAYEQYF.

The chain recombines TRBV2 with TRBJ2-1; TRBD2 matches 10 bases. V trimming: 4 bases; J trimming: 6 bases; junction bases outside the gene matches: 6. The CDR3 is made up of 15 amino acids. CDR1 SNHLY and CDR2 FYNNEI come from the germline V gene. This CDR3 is CASSVKRGGSNEQFF. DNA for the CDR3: TGTGCCAGCAGTGTAAAGCGGGGGGGCTCCAATGAGCAGTTCTTC.

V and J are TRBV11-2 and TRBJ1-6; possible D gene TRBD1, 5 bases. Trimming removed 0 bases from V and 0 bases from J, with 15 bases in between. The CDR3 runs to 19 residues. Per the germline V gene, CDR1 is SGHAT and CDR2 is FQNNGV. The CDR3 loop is CASSLDGGLGASYNSPLHF. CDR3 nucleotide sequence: TGTGCCAGCAGCTTAGATGGGGGGTTAGGGGCCTCCTATAATTCACCCCTCCACTTT.

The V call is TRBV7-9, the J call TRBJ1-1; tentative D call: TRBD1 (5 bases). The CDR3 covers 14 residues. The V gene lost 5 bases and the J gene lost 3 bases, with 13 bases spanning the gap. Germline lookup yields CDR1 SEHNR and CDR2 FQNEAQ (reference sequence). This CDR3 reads CASSPLGGDTEAFF. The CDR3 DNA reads TGTGCCAGCAGCCCCCTGGGAGGGGACACTGAAGCTTTCTTT.

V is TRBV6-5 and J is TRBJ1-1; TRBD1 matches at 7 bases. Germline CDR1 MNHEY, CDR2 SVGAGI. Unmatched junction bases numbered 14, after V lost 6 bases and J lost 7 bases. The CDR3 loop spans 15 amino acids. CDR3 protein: CASSLWPGQRFEAFF. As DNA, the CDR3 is TGTGCCAGCAGCCTTTGGCCGGGACAGCGCTTTGAAGCTTTCTTT.

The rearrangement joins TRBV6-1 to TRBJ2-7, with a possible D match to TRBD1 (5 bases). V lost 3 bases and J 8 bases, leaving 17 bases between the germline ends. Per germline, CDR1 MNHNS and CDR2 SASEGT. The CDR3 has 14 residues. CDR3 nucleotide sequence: TGTGCCAGCAGTGAGTTGGGGCCCGGTCGTAAGCAGTACTTC. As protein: CASSELGPGRKQYF.

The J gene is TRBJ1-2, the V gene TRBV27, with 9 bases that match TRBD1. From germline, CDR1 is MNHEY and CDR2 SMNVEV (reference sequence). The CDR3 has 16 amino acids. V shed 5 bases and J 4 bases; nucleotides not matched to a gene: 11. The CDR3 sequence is CASSALYGQGIYGYTF. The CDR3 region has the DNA TGTGCCAGCAGTGCGCTTTACGGACAGGGGATCTATGGCTACACCTTC.

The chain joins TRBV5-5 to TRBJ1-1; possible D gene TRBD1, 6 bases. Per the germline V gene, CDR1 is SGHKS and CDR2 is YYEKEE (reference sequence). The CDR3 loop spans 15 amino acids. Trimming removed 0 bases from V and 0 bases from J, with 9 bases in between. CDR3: CASSLAGAMNTEAFF. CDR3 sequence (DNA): TGTGCCAGCAGCTTGGCAGGGGCCATGAACACTGAAGCTTTCTTT.

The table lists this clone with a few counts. The chain's CDR3 is CASSLVFNYEQYF. CDR3 nucleotide sequence: TGTGCCAGCAGCTTAGTTTTCAACTACGAGCAGTACTTC. The chain recombines TRBV11-1 with TRBJ2-7; D gene unclear. The CDR3 runs to 13 residues. Germline values: CDR1 SGHAT, CDR2 FQDESV (reference sequence). The V end lost 1 base, the J end lost 3 bases, and 7 bases lay between the germline ends.

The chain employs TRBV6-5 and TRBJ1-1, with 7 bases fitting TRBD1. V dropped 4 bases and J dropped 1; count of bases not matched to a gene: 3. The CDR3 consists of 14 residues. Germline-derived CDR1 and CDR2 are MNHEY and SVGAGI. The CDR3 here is CASSLNRGNTEAFF. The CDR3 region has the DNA TGTGCCAGCAGTTTAAACAGGGGGAACACTGAAGCTTTCTTT.

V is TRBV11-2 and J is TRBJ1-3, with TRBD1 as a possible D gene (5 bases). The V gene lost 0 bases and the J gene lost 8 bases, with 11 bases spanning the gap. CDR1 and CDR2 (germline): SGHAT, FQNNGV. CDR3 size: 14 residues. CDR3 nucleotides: TGTGCCAGCAGCTTAGATCGGGGGGTAGACACCATATATTTT. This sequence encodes CASSLDRGVDTIYF. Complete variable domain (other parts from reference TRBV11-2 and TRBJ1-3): EAGVAQSPRYKIIEKRQSVAFWCNPISGHATLYWYQQILGQGPKLLIQFQNNGVVDDSQLPKDRFSAERLKGVDSTLKIQPAKLEDSAVYLCASSLDRGVDTIYFGEGSWLTVV.

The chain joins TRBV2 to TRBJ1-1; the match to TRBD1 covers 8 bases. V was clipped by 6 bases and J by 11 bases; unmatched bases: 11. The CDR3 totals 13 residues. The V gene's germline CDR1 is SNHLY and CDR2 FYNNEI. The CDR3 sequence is CASSGGQGLDAFF. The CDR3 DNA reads TGTGCCAGCAGCGGTGGACAGGGCTTGGACGCTTTCTTT.

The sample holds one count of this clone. This CDR3 reads CASSYGQSNQPQHF. The CDR3 nucleotides are TGTGCCAGCAGTTACGGACAGAGCAATCAGCCCCAGCATTTT. The chain combines TRBV6-5 with TRBJ1-5, with TRBD1 as a possible D gene (6 bases). Trimming took off 2 bases at V and 1 base at J, with 6 bases between the two ends. CDR1 is MNHEY, CDR2 SVGAGI, per germline. CDR3 length: 14 residues.

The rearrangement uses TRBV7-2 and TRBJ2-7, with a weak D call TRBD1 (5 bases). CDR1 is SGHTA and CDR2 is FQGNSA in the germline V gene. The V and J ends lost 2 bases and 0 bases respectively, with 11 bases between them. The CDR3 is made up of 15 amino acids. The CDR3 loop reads CASSLLGRASYEQYF. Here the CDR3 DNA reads TGTGCCAGCAGCTTATTGGGCAGGGCCTCCTACGAGCAGTACTTC.

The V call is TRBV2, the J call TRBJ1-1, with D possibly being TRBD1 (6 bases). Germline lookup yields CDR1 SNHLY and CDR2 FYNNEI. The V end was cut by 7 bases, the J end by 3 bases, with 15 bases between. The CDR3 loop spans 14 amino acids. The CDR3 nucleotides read TGTGCCAGCAAGGGACATCCGGAGGACACTGAAGCTTTCTTT. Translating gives CASKGHPEDTEAFF. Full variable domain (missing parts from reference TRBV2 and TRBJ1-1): EPEVTQTPSHQVTQMGQEVILRCVPISNHLYFYWYRQILGQKVEFLVSFYNNEISEKSEIFDDQFSVERPDGSNFTLKIRSTKLEDSAMYFCASKGHPEDTEAFFGQGTRLTVV.

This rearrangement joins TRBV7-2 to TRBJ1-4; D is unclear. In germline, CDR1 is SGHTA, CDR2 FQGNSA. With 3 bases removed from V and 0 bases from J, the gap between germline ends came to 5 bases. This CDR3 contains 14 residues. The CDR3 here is CASSFGATNEKLFF. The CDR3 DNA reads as TGTGCCAGCAGCTTCGGGGCAACTAATGAAAAACTGTTTTTT.

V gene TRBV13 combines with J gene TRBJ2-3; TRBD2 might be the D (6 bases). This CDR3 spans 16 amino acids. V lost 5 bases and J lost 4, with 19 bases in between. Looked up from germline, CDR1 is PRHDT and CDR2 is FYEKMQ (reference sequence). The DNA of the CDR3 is TGTGCCAGCAGCCACCGCTTTGCGGGAAGGTCAGATACGCAGTATTTT. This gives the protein CASSHRFAGRSDTQYF.

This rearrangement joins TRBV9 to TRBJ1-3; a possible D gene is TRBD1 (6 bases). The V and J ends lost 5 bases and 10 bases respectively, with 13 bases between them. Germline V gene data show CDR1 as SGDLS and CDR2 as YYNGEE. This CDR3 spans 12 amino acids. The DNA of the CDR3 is TGTGCCAGCAGTTCGGAAAGGGGGACCATATATTTT. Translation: CASSSERGTIYF.